The 5 T cell receptor beta chains given below trace back to one sample, sequenced in a study of control samples from healthy donors and cancer patients. The method was immunoSEQ multiplex PCR; TCRdb's version includes in-frame clones alone and lacks a portion of them. The table records 230,000 or so clones, 90% to 95% of them present only once. What was sequenced was blood. The receptors were gathered from a man in his fifties or sixties in good health.

This clone showed up just once. DNA for the CDR3: TGTGCCTGGAGTAGATTCGGCAACTCTGGAAACACCATATATTTT. This sequence encodes CAWSRFGNSGNTIYF. This rearrangement joins TRBV30 to TRBJ1-3, with D hard to call. This CDR3 is built from 15 residues. V gave up 2 bases and J gave up 0 bases, with 11 bases separating them. CDR1 and CDR2 (germline): GTSNPN, SVGIG (reference sequence).

V is TRBV6-1 and J is TRBJ1-4; tentatively, D is TRBD1 (5 bases). V shed 2 bases and J shed 4 bases, with 11 bases lying between them. CDR3 length equals 15 residues. Germline CDR1 is MNHNS and CDR2 is SASEGT. In DNA, the CDR3 is TGTGCCAGCAGTGAAAGAAGACAGATTAATGAAAAACTGTTTTTT. This gives the protein CASSERRQINEKLFF.

V and J are TRBV19 and TRBJ1-4, with D perhaps TRBD1 (5 bases). The germline gives CDR1 LNHDA, CDR2 SQIVND (reference sequence). V was clipped by 3 bases and J by 5 bases, with 7 bases between them. The CDR3 is 13 residues long. CDR3 region: CASSMTDNEKLFF. The CDR3 region has the DNA TGTGCCAGTAGTATGACAGACAATGAAAAACTGTTTTTT.

The rearrangement links TRBV5-1 to TRBJ2-2; D may correspond to TRBD1 or TRBD2 (5 bases each). The V end was cut by 6 bases, the J end by 0 bases, with 12 bases between. Germline lookup yields CDR1 SGHRS and CDR2 YFSETQ. There are 15 residues in the CDR3. CDR3 sequence reads: CASTPGPTNTGELFF. CDR3 DNA sequence: TGCGCCAGCACCCCGGGACCGACGAACACCGGGGAGCTGTTTTTT.

The chain is built from TRBV6-1 and TRBJ1-2; D not certain. In germline, CDR1 is MNHNS, CDR2 SASEGT. This CDR3 spans 14 amino acids. V was shortened by 0 bases and J by 4 bases, with 9 bases between the two germline ends. CDR3 nucleotides: TGTGCCAGCAGTGAAGCGGAACGTGGCTATGGCTACACCTTC. It codes for CASSEAERGYGYTF.